Below, one T cell receptor (beta chain) is given with its context. These data belong to a study of memory CD4+ T cells and cytomegalovirus serostatus. The sort gate was single viable CD3+CD4+CD8-CD45RO+ cells for memory CD4+ T cells. Clones were read by immunoSEQ multiplex PCR, and TCRdb kept only the in-frame ones, dropping some. The sample holds under 55,000 clones, approximately 80% seen once. The V gene lost 8 bases and the J gene lost 8 bases, with 10 bases spanning the gap. This CDR3 has 10 amino acids. Germline CDR1 and CDR2: SGHTS and YDEGEE. V gene TRBV5-8 combines with J gene TRBJ1-2; D uncertain. This sequence was found in an adult in good health and CMV-seropositive. The material sequenced was memory CD4+ T cells from blood. CDR3 sequence reads: CASPPAGYTF. DNA of the CDR3: TGTGCCAGTCCCCCTGCGGGCTACACCTTC.